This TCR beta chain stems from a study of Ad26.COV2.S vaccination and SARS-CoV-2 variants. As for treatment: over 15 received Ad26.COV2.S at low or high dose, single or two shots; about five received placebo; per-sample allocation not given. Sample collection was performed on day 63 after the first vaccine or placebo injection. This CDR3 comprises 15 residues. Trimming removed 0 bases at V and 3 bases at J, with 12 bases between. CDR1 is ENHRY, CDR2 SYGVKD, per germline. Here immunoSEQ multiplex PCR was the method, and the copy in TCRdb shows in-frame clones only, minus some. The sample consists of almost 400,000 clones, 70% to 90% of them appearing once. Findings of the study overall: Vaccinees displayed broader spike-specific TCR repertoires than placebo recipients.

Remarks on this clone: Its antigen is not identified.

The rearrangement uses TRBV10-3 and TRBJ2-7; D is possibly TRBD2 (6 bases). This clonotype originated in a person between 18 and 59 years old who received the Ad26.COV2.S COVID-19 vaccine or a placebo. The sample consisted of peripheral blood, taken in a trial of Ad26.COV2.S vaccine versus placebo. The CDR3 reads CAISESPGVGYEQYF. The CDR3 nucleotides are TGTGCCATCAGTGAGTCTCCGGGAGTAGGCTACGAGCAGTACTTC.